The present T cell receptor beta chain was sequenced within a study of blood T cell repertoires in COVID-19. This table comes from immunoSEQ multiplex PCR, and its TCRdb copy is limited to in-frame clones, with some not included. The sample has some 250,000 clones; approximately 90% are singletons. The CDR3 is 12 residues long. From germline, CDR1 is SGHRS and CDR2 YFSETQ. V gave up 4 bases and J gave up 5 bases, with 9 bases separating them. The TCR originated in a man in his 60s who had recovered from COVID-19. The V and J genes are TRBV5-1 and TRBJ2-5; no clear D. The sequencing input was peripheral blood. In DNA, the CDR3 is TGCGCCAGCAGCCAAAGAGTGGAGACCCAGTACTTC. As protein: CASSQRVETQYF. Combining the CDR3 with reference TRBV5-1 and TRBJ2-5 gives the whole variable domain KAGVTQTPRYLIKTRGQQVTLSCSPISGHRSVSWYQQTPGQGLQFLFEYFSETQRNKGNFPGRFSGRQFSNSRSEMNVSTLELGDSALYLCASSQRVETQYFGPGTRLLVL.